This T cell receptor (beta chain) was recorded in a study of OX40 agonist ivuxolimab in advanced cancers. Overall study: In this cohort, patients received ivuxolimab, an agonistic anti-OX40 (CD134) antibody.

About this clone itself: Its antigen is not identified.

Autoimmune disease history or systemic immunosuppression led to patients being barred. Trimming removed 5 bases at V and 1 base at J, with 8 bases between. There are 13 residues in the CDR3. Germline assignment: CDR1 SGHNT and CDR2 YENEEA. The method was immunoSEQ multiplex PCR; TCRdb's version includes in-frame clones alone and lacks a portion of them. The sample carries more than 100,000 clones, 80% to 90% recorded once. Study-level points and caveats: Dose levels from 0.1 to 3.0 mg/kg saw CD4+ and CD8+ blood T cells expand clonally by week 6. Partial responders treated at 0.1-3.0 mg/kg exhibited clonal expansion among the lowest measured.

This sequence originates from an adult with an advanced solid tumor such as melanoma, head and neck, liver or kidney cancer. The source was CD4+ or CD8+ T cells sorted from blood, collected in a trial of the OX40 agonist ivuxolimab. This chain joins TRBV11-3 and TRBJ1-1; a possible D gene is TRBD1 (5 bases). The CDR3 DNA is TGTGCCAGCAGCACGGGACCGAACACTGAAGCTTTCTTT. Translated: CASSTGPNTEAFF.